The entry below describes one TCR beta chain. There are 16 residues in the CDR3. CDR1 is LGHNA and CDR2 is YNFKEQ in the germline V gene. Trimming removed 0 bases from V and 2 bases from J, with 11 bases in between. The sample belongs to a study of blood T cell repertoires in COVID-19. Across the study: T cells, B-cell-depleted T cells, or PBMCs provided the cDNA or gDNA that served as material.

Using immunoSEQ multiplex PCR, the repertoire was profiled, and TCRdb retains in-frame clones only, with some absent. Of around 160,000 clones in the sample, 80% to 85% were seen once. Sequences were obtained from peripheral blood. The receptor comes from a human donor in a cohort sampled during active COVID-19. This chain connects TRBV4-2 to TRBJ1-5, with a possible D match to TRBD1 (6 bases). CDR3 bases: TGTGCCAGCAGCCAAGATAGGGGGAATGGCAATCAGCCCCAGCATTTT. Residues: CASSQDRGNGNQPQHF.